Shown below are 12 T cell receptor beta chains from a single sample sequenced in a study of CD8 T cells in Susac syndrome. It was with random hexamers that 0.5 to 1 ug RNA was reverse transcribed. TCRdb re-derived calls from the immunoSEQ multiplex PCR reads in MiXCR, one entry per CDR3 protein. In the table there are more than 250,000 distinct CDR3 sequences, roughly 94% of which are singletons. The sequencing sample was made of CD4+ T cells from PBMCs. The receptors derive from a human donor with multiple sclerosis.

This chain connects TRBV5-1 to TRBJ1-1; TRBD1 might be the D (6 bases). CDR1 and CDR2 (germline): SGHRS, YFSETQ. The CDR3 sequence is 14 residues long. Trimming took 7 bases from V and 0 from J, leaving 13 bases between them. The CDR3 sequence: CASQNRDMNTEAFF. For the CDR3, the DNA is TGCGCCAGCCAAAACAGGGACATGAACACTGAAGCTTTCTTT.

V and J are TRBV19 and TRBJ2-2; TRBD2 agrees at 10 bases. The germline gives CDR1 LNHDA, CDR2 SQIVND (reference sequence). The CDR3 covers 17 residues. With V trimmed by 7 bases and J by 4 bases, 12 bases remained unmatched. The CDR3 is CASNPSGGAGGTGELFF. The CDR3, as DNA: TGTGCCAGTAACCCCAGCGGGGGGGCCGGGGGCACCGGGGAGCTGTTTTTT.

The CDR3 spells CAWSIETVSGNTIYF. The CDR3 nucleotides read TGTGCCTGGAGTATCGAGACCGTCTCTGGAAACACCATATATTTT. V gene TRBV30 combines with J gene TRBJ1-3; D unclear. Germline V lookup: CDR1 GTSNPN, CDR2 SVGIG (reference sequence). The V gene lost 2 bases and the J gene lost 0 bases, with 11 bases spanning the gap. The CDR3 is 15 amino acids.

This chain links TRBV20-1 with TRBJ1-3; possibly TRBD1 for D (6 bases). V was shortened by 0 bases and J by 0 bases, with 15 bases between the two germline ends. The CDR3 is 17 residues long. Germline-derived CDR1 and CDR2 are DFQATT and SNEGSKA (reference sequence). The CDR3 here is CSARDAVSGVSGNTIYF. As DNA, the CDR3 is TGCAGTGCTAGAGATGCGGTCTCAGGGGTCTCTGGAAACACCATATATTTT.

J is TRBJ2-2 and V is TRBV12-3 or TRBV12-4; the D is unclear. V lost 6 bases to trimming and J lost 2 bases, with 13 bases between them. The CDR3 has 15 amino acids. This CDR3 is CASSRHWVNTGELFF. CDR3 coding DNA: TGTGCCAGCAGCCGTCATTGGGTTAACACCGGGGAGCTGTTTTTT.

CDR3 DNA sequence: TGTGCCAGCAGCCAAGAAGTTACGGGGACCCAGTACTTC. Encoded protein: CASSQEVTGTQYF. The chain links TRBV14 to TRBJ2-5; D gene uncertain. This CDR3 is built from 13 residues. V was cut by 0 bases and J by 7 bases, with 9 bases left in between. CDR1 is SGHDN and CDR2 is FVKESK in the germline V gene.

The chain combines TRBV29-1 with TRBJ2-1; D assignment may be TRBD1 or TRBD2 (6 bases each). This CDR3 is 13 amino acids long. Per germline, CDR1 SQVTM and CDR2 ANQGSEA. The V gene lost 0 bases and the J gene lost 10 bases, with 13 bases spanning the gap. This CDR3 reads CSVEDSGTGEQFF. The CDR3 bases are TGCAGCGTTGAAGATAGCGGCACAGGGGAGCAGTTCTTC.

The chain has TRBV20-1 and TRBJ2-1; a possible D gene is TRBD1 (5 bases). V was shortened by 6 bases and J by 3 bases, with 18 bases between the two germline ends. Germline V gene sequence: CDR1 DFQATT, CDR2 SNEGSKA (reference sequence). CDR3 length: 15 amino acids. The CDR3 bases are TGCAGTGCCACCCCTGGGGCTCAAAACTACAATGAGCAGTTCTTC. It is translated as CSATPGAQNYNEQFF.

The chain links TRBV6-5 to TRBJ1-1; D uncertain. Germline V gene sequence: CDR1 MNHEY, CDR2 SVGAGI. Trimming pared 7 bases from V and 1 base from J, leaving 10 bases between. This CDR3 has 13 amino acids. The CDR3 sequence is CASTRTENTEAFF. The CDR3 bases are TGTGCCAGCACCCGGACGGAGAACACTGAAGCTTTCTTT.

The chain uses TRBV9 and TRBJ2-1; a weak D match, TRBD1 (6 bases). The CDR3 consists of 14 residues. V lost 0 bases and J lost 8, with 12 bases in between. CDR1 is SGDLS and CDR2 is YYNGEE in the germline V gene. CDR3 loop: CASSVGEGDHEQFF. In DNA form, the CDR3 reads TGTGCCAGCAGCGTAGGTGAGGGGGACCATGAGCAGTTCTTC.

The chain recombines TRBV30 with TRBJ2-1; 9 nucleotides agree with TRBD1. CDR3 length equals 14 residues. V trimming: 1 base; J trimming: 7 bases; junction bases outside the gene matches: 5. Germline loops: CDR1 GTSNPN, CDR2 SVGIG (reference sequence). CDR3 bases: TGTGCCTGGAGTGGGGGGACAGGGCCAAATGAGCAGTTCTTC. Amino acid sequence: CAWSGGTGPNEQFF.

This clonotype showed up many times. The rearrangement joins TRBV5-1 to TRBJ1-1; maybe TRBD1 (6 bases). Germline loops: CDR1 SGHRS, CDR2 YFSETQ. V was trimmed by 0 bases and J by 2 bases, leaving 8 bases between them. The length of the CDR3 is 14 residues. The CDR3 loop is CASSLGTANTEAFF. The CDR3 DNA sequence: TGCGCCAGCAGCTTGGGGACAGCCAACACTGAAGCTTTCTTT.